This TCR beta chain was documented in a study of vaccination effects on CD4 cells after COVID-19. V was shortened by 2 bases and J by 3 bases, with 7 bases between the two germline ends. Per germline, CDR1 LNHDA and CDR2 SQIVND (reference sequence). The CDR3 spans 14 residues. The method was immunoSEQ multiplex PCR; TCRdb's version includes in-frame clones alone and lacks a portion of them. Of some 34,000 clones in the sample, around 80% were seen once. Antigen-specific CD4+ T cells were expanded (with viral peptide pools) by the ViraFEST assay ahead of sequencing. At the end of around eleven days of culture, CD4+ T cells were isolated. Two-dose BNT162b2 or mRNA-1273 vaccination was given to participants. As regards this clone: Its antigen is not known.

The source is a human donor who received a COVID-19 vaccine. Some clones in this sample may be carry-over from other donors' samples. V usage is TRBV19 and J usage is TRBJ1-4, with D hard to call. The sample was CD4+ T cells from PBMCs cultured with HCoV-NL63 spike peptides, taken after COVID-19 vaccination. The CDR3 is CASSIWPANEKLFF. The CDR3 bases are TGTGCCAGTAGTATATGGCCAGCTAATGAAAAACTGTTTTTT. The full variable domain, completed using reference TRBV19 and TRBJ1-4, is DGGITQSPKYLFRKEGQNVTLSCEQNLNHDAMYWYRQDPGQGLRLIYYSQIVNDFQKGDIAEGYSVSREKKESFPLTVTSAQKNPTAFYLCASSIWPANEKLFFGSGTQLSVL.